The 6 T cell receptor beta chains below come from one sample, sequenced in a study of T cells in Graves' hyperthyroidism and ophthalmopathy. It was RNA transcripts that yielded the amplified TCR beta CDR3 regions. A first-round RT-PCR of the TCR CDR3 used the HTBI primer set. Via MiXCR, TCRdb re-called the multiplex PCR reads, giving one row per CDR3 protein. The profile shows roughly 570,000 distinct CDR3 sequences, 46% of them singletons. Sequenced sample: peripheral blood or thyroid tissue (not recorded which). These receptors were collected from a woman younger than 35 with Graves' hyperthyroidism.

This clonotype was observed once. The conserved final phenylalanine or tryptophan is absent from the CDR3, which likely points to a read error. The V call is TRBV7-9, the J call TRBJ2-7; the D gene is possibly TRBD1 (7 bases). V was shortened by 5 bases and J by 4 bases, with 18 bases between the two germline ends. Germline CDR1 reads SEHNR; CDR2 reads FQNEAQ (reference sequence). This CDR3 is 15 amino acids long. Here the CDR3 DNA reads TGTGCCAGCAGCCTCCTGACTCCAGGGGGGTACGAGCAGTACTTA. Its translation is CASSLLTPGGYEQYL.

This clonotype came up many times. The genes are TRBV20-1 and TRBJ2-7; D not certain. CDR3 length: 11 amino acids. CDR1 and CDR2 from the germline V gene are DFQATT and SNEGSKA (reference sequence). The germline V and J ends were trimmed by 3 bases and 4 bases, with 7 bases remaining between them. The CDR3 sequence: CSASFGYEQYF. CDR3 sequence (DNA): TGCAGTGCTAGTTTCGGGTACGAGCAGTACTTC.

This clonotype was seen many times. The rearrangement joins TRBV7-2 to TRBJ2-7, with D maybe TRBD2 (6 bases). V shed 1 base and J shed 3 bases, with 19 bases lying between them. The germline CDR1 and CDR2 sequences are SGHTA and FQGNSA. This CDR3 comprises 17 residues. The CDR3 spells CASSLGRVGTNYYEQYF. The CDR3 region has the DNA TGTGCCAGCAGCTTAGGGAGGGTCGGGACCAATTACTACGAGCAGTACTTC.

This clonotype was recorded a few times. The chain has TRBV6-2 or TRBV6-3 and TRBJ2-7; TRBD2 agrees at 9 bases. The CDR3 has 19 residues. With V trimmed by 5 bases and J by 2 bases, 19 bases remained unmatched. Germline lookup yields CDR1 MNHEY and CDR2 SVGEGT. The CDR3 region is CASSLLAGGLSGSTYEQYF. CDR3 sequence (DNA): TGTGCCAGCAGTCTACTCGCGGGGGGGCTAAGCGGCTCCACCTACGAGCAGTACTTC.

The chain couples TRBV14 to TRBJ1-4; D remains ambiguous. Germline-derived CDR1 and CDR2 are SGHDN and FVKESK. Trimming removed 4 bases at V and 5 bases at J, with 17 bases between. This CDR3 contains 16 residues. CDR3 sequence reads: CASSPRTSGNNEKLFF. As DNA, the CDR3 is TGTGCCAGCAGCCCCCGGACTAGCGGGAACAATGAAAAACTGTTTTTT.

The chain carries TRBV20-1 and TRBJ2-7; 9 bases are a match to TRBD2. With 1 base clipped from V and 7 bases from J, the junction kept 23 bases outside the gene matches. Germline lookup yields CDR1 DFQATT and CDR2 SNEGSKA (reference sequence). This CDR3 has 19 amino acids. The CDR3 loop is CSARVSASGIEGSYNEQYF. The CDR3 DNA is TGCAGTGCTAGAGTCTCGGCTAGCGGGATAGAGGGCTCCTACAATGAGCAGTACTTC.